This paragraph reports one T cell receptor beta chain. Some clones are missing from TCRdb's copy, which holds only in-frame ones; the method was immunoSEQ multiplex PCR. The sample shows nearly 110,000 clones, less than 95% of them seen only once. The data are from a study of T cell changes during pregnancy in multiple sclerosis. Per germline, CDR1 MNHEY and CDR2 SMNVEV (reference sequence). The length of the CDR3 is 18 residues. V was clipped by 10 bases and J by 6 bases; unmatched bases: 21. The rearrangement joins TRBV27 to TRBJ2-4; 10 positions agree with TRBD2. The TCR was taken from a female donor with multiple sclerosis, enrolled in a pregnancy study. The sample in question was peripheral blood, obtained after pregnancy. The CDR3 loop is CATGAGTSASGGRNIQYF. As DNA, the CDR3 is TGTGCCACCGGTGCCGGGACTAGCGCCAGTGGGGGGCGAAACATTCAGTACTTC.